Presented here are 22 T cell receptor beta chains from one specimen sequenced in a study of cytomegalovirus exposure and HLA in healthy donors. The PCR employed 60 Vbeta primers together with 13 Jbeta primers. Libraries were prepared by immunoSEQ multiplex PCR; TCRdb keeps only in-frame clonotypes and omits some of them. Listed are roughly 190,000 clones; around 0.79% falls within the top ten. Specimen: PBMCs. All receptors come from a woman aged 18-29 years in good health and CMV-seropositive.

V gene TRBV9 combines with J gene TRBJ1-2, with unresolved D. CDR3 size: 15 residues. Germline V lookup: CDR1 SGDLS, CDR2 YYNGEE. V lost 0 bases and J 0 bases, leaving 9 bases between the germline ends. CDR3: CASSVGGSANYGYTF. CDR3 nucleotides: TGTGCCAGCAGCGTAGGAGGGAGCGCTAACTATGGCTACACCTTC.

The rearrangement uses TRBV9 and TRBJ1-2; weak D call: TRBD1 (6 bases). Trimming cost V 4 bases and J 13 bases, with 14 bases left between them. From germline, CDR1 is SGDLS and CDR2 YYNGEE. CDR3 size: 11 residues. The CDR3 loop reads CASSTDRTVTF. The CDR3 nucleotides are TGTGCCAGCAGCACGGACAGAACGGTCACCTTC.

This chain joins TRBV2 and TRBJ1-2; D is ambiguous. Germline CDR1 and CDR2: SNHLY and FYNNEI. The CDR3 totals 12 residues. V shed 3 bases and J shed 8 bases, with 10 bases lying between them. The CDR3 protein is CASSETAGGYTF. CDR3 DNA sequence: TGTGCCAGCAGTGAGACCGCCGGGGGCTACACCTTC. Full variable domain (remainder filled in from reference TRBV2 and TRBJ1-2): EPEVTQTPSHQVTQMGQEVILRCVPISNHLYFYWYRQILGQKVEFLVSFYNNEISEKSEIFDDQFSVERPDGSNFTLKIRSTKLEDSAMYFCASSETAGGYTFGSGTRLTVV.

V is TRBV5-5 and J is TRBJ1-5, with 9 bases identical to TRBD1. The CDR3 runs 18 residues. The germline CDR1 and CDR2 sequences are SGHKS and YYEKEE (reference sequence). Germline trimming cut 3 bases from V and 7 bases from J; bases unmatched to any gene: 17. CDR3 in amino acids: CASSSVSLRQGVHQPQHF. The CDR3 DNA is TGTGCCAGCAGCTCGGTAAGCCTAAGACAGGGGGTTCACCAGCCCCAGCATTTT.

The rearrangement links TRBV27 to TRBJ2-3; 15 positions agree with TRBD2. This CDR3 contains 16 residues. Per germline, CDR1 MNHEY and CDR2 SMNVEV (reference sequence). J lost 5 bases, V lost 5 bases, and 5 bases had no gene match. CDR3 nucleotides: TGTGCCAGCAGTCTTGGACTAGCGGGGGGGCAAGATACGCAGTATTTT. This encodes CASSLGLAGGQDTQYF.

V usage is TRBV5-1 and J usage is TRBJ2-7, with D hard to call. The V and J ends lost 5 bases and 0 bases respectively, with 9 bases between them. The CDR3 consists of 13 residues. CDR1 and CDR2 from the germline V gene are SGHRS and YFSETQ. As DNA, the CDR3 is TGCGCCAGCAGACCCACAGCCTCCTACGAGCAGTACTTC. It encodes CASRPTASYEQYF.

This chain's CDR3 is CASSLGDSSLLPYEQYF. The CDR3, as DNA: TGTGCCAGCAGCTTAGGGGACAGTTCACTCCTTCCCTACGAGCAGTACTTC. The rearrangement links TRBV7-2 to TRBJ2-7, with TRBD1 matching over 7 bases. Germline CDR1 is SGHTA and CDR2 is FQGNSA. The CDR3 totals 17 residues. V gave up 1 base and J gave up 2 bases; unmatched junction bases: 11.

The chain links TRBV7-9 to TRBJ1-1, with 9 bases that match TRBD1. The CDR3 consists of 16 residues. Germline values: CDR1 SEHNR, CDR2 FQNEAQ (reference sequence). Trimming cost V 5 bases and J 1 base; bases outside gene matches: 8. CDR3 DNA: TGTGCCAGCAGCCGACAGGGGGTGAATGAGAACACTGAAGCTTTCTTT. It codes for CASSRQGVNENTEAFF. The full variable domain, with the rest looked up from reference TRBV7-9 and TRBJ1-1, is DTGVSQNPRHKITKRGQNVTFRCDPISEHNRLYWYRQTLGQGPEFLTYFQNEAQLEKSRLLSDRFSAERPKGSFSTLEIQRTEQGDSAMYLCASSRQGVNENTEAFFGQGTRLTVV.

The chain employs TRBV4-2 and TRBJ2-5; 9 nucleotides line up with TRBD2. The CDR3 has 16 amino acids. The germline V gene encodes CDR1 LGHNA and CDR2 YNFKEQ. The junction had 5 bases not matched to a gene; V was cut back by 1 base and J by 2 bases. The CDR3 nucleotides read TGTGCCAGCAGCCAAGCTCGCGGGGGGGCTCAAGAGACCCAGTACTTC. Translation: CASSQARGGAQETQYF.

The gene calls are TRBV19 and TRBJ1-1, with 8 bases fitting TRBD1. The CDR3 has 13 residues. The V segment lost 7 bases and the J segment 3 bases; nucleotides outside the gene matches: 4. Germline CDR1 and CDR2: LNHDA and SQIVND (reference sequence). The CDR3 region has the DNA TGTGCCAGTACCCACAGGGGGGACACTGAAGCTTTCTTT. Translating it yields CASTHRGDTEAFF.

This sequence joins TRBV7-8 and TRBJ1-1, with 8 bases lining up with TRBD1. The V gene end was trimmed by 0 bases and the J gene end by 8 bases; junction bases not matched to a gene: 5. The length of the CDR3 is 14 residues. Germline V gene sequence: CDR1 SGHVS, CDR2 FQNEAQ. The CDR3 DNA reads TGTGCCAGCAGCTTAGCTCGGGCAGGGGGCGAAGCTTTCTTT. Protein sequence: CASSLARAGGEAFF.

V is TRBV14 and J is TRBJ1-6, with TRBD1 identical over 7 bases. J was trimmed by 5 bases and V by 0 bases; bases with no gene match: 4. Germline V lookup: CDR1 SGHDN, CDR2 FVKESK. This CDR3 is 16 amino acids long. CDR3 residues: CASSQDRGTDNSPLHF. The CDR3 nucleotides are TGTGCCAGCAGCCAAGACAGGGGGACAGATAATTCACCCCTCCACTTT. The full variable domain, completed using reference TRBV14 and TRBJ1-6, is EAGVTQFPSHSVIEKGQTVTLRCDPISGHDNLYWYRRVMGKEIKFLLHFVKESKQDESGMPNNRFLAERTGGTYSTLKVQPAELEDSGVYFCASSQDRGTDNSPLHFGNGTRLTVT.

This chain connects TRBV19 to TRBJ1-2; no reliable D call. The CDR3 totals 15 residues. V was trimmed by 3 bases and J by 1 base, leaving 12 bases between them. Germline-derived CDR1 and CDR2 are LNHDA and SQIVND (reference sequence). The CDR3 is CASSIGSAVNYGYTF. CDR3 DNA sequence: TGTGCCAGTAGTATCGGCAGCGCAGTTAACTATGGCTACACCTTC.

The chain employs TRBV23-1 and TRBJ1-2, with a tentative D call TRBD1 (6 bases). TRBV23-1 is assigned to the ORF class and has an uncertain function. The germline V and J ends were trimmed by 2 bases and 1 base, with 17 bases remaining between them. The CDR3 contains 17 residues. The CDR3: CASSQMNEGHLNYGYTF. In DNA, the CDR3 is TGCGCCAGCAGTCAAATGAATGAGGGACACCTTAACTATGGCTACACCTTC.

V and J are TRBV12-2 and TRBJ1-2; the tabulated D call, TRBD1, remains unverified against the DNA. TRBV12-2 is noted as a pseudogene. The CDR3 contains 17 residues. CDR3 loop: CASRLALSAGISYGYTF. CDR3 nucleotide sequence: TGTGCAAGTCGCTTAGCGCTTTCGGCAGGGATAAGCTATGGCTACACCTTC.

The chain links TRBV2 to TRBJ1-1; a possible D gene is TRBD1 (5 bases). Trimming removed 8 bases at V and 8 bases at J, with 27 bases between. Germline CDR1 is SNHLY and CDR2 is FYNNEI. The CDR3 length is 16 residues. The CDR3 protein is CASQRVGQGSNLEAFF. DNA for the CDR3: TGTGCCAGCCAACGGGTGGGGCAGGGTTCGAATTTGGAAGCTTTCTTT. The variable domain in full, completed from reference TRBV2 and TRBJ1-1, reads EPEVTQTPSHQVTQMGQEVILRCVPISNHLYFYWYRQILGQKVEFLVSFYNNEISEKSEIFDDQFSVERPDGSNFTLKIRSTKLEDSAMYFCASQRVGQGSNLEAFFGQGTRLTVV.

The genes are TRBV7-6 and TRBJ2-5; 16 nucleotides line up with TRBD2. CDR3 length equals 19 residues. From germline, CDR1 is SGHVS and CDR2 FNYEAQ. With 5 bases clipped from V and 1 base from J, the junction kept 10 bases outside the gene matches. CDR3 region: CASSGPGTSGRAGQETQYF. CDR3 nucleotide sequence: TGTGCCAGCAGCGGACCTGGGACTAGCGGGAGGGCGGGCCAAGAGACCCAGTACTTC. Filled out from reference TRBV7-6 and TRBJ2-5, the complete variable domain reads GAGVSQSPRYKVTKRGQDVALRCDPISGHVSLYWYRQALGQGPEFLTYFNYEAQQDKSGLPNDRFSAERPEGSISTLTIQRTEQRDSAMYRCASSGPGTSGRAGQETQYFGPGTRLLVL.

V is TRBV4-1 and J is TRBJ2-7; 7 nucleotides line up with TRBD2. The V gene's germline CDR1 is MGHRA and CDR2 YSYEKL. This CDR3 is built from 15 residues. V lost 2 bases, J lost 7 bases, and 11 bases stayed unmatched. CDR3 region: CASSQFGTRGDEQYF. For the CDR3, the DNA is TGCGCCAGCAGCCAATTCGGGACCCGGGGGGATGAGCAGTACTTC.

This chain joins TRBV2 and TRBJ2-1, with TRBD2 identical over 10 bases. The CDR3 covers 19 residues. CDR1 and CDR2 from the germline V gene are SNHLY and FYNNEI. The V gene end was trimmed by 3 bases and the J gene end by 6 bases; junction bases not matched to a gene: 17. The CDR3 protein is CASSEWDRDRLAGGNEQFF. In nucleotides, the CDR3 is TGTGCCAGCAGTGAGTGGGACAGAGACCGACTAGCGGGCGGCAATGAGCAGTTCTTC.

The chain links TRBV6-6 to TRBJ2-7; 10 bases are a match to TRBD1. Trimming removed 1 base from V and 6 bases from J; junction bases left unmatched: 6. The CDR3 runs 15 residues. CDR1 and CDR2 from the germline V gene are MNHNY and SVGAGI (reference sequence). The CDR3 is CASSYLWDRGGEQYF. CDR3 sequence (DNA): TGTGCCAGCAGTTACTTATGGGACAGGGGAGGCGAGCAGTACTTC.

The rearrangement uses TRBV20-1 and TRBJ2-7; maybe TRBD1 (5 bases). The germline V gene encodes CDR1 DFQATT and CDR2 SNEGSKA (reference sequence). V was cut by 4 bases and J by 2 bases, with 6 bases left in between. The CDR3 is 11 amino acids. The CDR3 DNA sequence: TGCAGTGCTACAGGGACCTACGAGCAGTACTTC. Encoded protein: CSATGTYEQYF.

The chain's CDR3 is CASSQVVASGTGNEQFF. In DNA form, the CDR3 reads TGTGCCAGCAGCCAAGTCGTCGCTAGCGGGACTGGTAATGAGCAGTTCTTC. This rearrangement joins TRBV4-2 to TRBJ2-1, with TRBD2 matching 9 bases. V shed 1 base and J 7 bases; nucleotides not matched to a gene: 11. Germline V gene sequence: CDR1 LGHNA, CDR2 YNFKEQ. This CDR3 spans 17 amino acids.